This T cell receptor (beta chain) was sequenced during a study of metastatic and nonmetastatic thyroid tumors. Germline lookup yields CDR1 MNHNS and CDR2 SASEGT. CDR3 length: 16 amino acids. Trimming shortened V by 1 base and J by 0 bases, and 7 bases separated the two germline ends. Many counts were recorded for this clone. TCRdb re-processed the PCR reads through MiXCR. Of approximately 90,000 clones in the sample, approximately 9% were seen once. All patients reached thyroid surgery having received no treatment beforehand. The source material was blood. The clonotype was recovered from a female donor with papillary thyroid cancer or a benign thyroid nodule (not recorded which). Some clones in this sample may be carry-over from other donors' samples. The rearrangement joins TRBV6-1 to TRBJ2-6, with D unclear. The chain's CDR3 is CASSEGAGSGANVLTF. The DNA of the CDR3 is TGTGCCAGCAGTGAAGGGGCAGGCTCTGGGGCCAACGTCCTGACTTTC.